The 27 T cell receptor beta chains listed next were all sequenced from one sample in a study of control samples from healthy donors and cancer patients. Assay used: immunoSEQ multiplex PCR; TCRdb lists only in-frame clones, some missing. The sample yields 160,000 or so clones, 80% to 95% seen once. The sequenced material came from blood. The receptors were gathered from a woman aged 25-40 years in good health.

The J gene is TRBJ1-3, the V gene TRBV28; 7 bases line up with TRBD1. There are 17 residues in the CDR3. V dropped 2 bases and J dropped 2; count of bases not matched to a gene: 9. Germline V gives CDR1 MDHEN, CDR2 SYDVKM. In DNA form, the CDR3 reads TGTGCCAGCAGTTTACCTATCGACCAGGGGGCTGGAAACACCATATATTTT. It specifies CASSLPIDQGAGNTIYF.

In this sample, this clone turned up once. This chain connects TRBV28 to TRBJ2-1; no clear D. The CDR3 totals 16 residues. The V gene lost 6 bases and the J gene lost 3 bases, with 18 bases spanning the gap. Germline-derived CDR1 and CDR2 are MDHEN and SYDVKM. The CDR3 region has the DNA TGTGCCAGCAGCGGCTCTGATTTAGCAGTCTACAATGAGCAGTTCTTC. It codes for CASSGSDLAVYNEQFF.

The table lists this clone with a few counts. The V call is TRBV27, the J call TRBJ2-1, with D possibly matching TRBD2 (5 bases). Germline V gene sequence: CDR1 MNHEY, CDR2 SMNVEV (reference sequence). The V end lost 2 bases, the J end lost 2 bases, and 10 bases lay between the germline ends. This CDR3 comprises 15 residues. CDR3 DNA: TGTGCCAGCAGTTTACGACTACCAACCTACAATGAGCAGTTCTTC. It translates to CASSLRLPTYNEQFF.

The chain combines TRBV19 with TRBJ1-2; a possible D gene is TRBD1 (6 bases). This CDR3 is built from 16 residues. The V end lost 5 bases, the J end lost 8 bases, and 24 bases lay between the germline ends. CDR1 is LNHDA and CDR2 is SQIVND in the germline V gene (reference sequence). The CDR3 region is CASSPSGGALLKGYTF. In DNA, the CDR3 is TGTGCCAGTAGTCCTAGCGGGGGCGCTCTCCTAAAAGGCTACACCTTC.

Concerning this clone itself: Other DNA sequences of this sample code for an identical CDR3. The CDR3 coding sequence is TGTGCCAGTAGACCTACAGGGATCCCTGAAGCTTTCTTT. Translating it yields CASRPTGIPEAFF. J is TRBJ1-1 and V is TRBV6-2 or TRBV6-3, with D possibly TRBD1 on 6 matching bases. Trimming left V 9 bases short and J 6 bases short, with 17 bases between. From germline, CDR1 is MNHEY and CDR2 SVGEGT. The CDR3 is 13 amino acids.

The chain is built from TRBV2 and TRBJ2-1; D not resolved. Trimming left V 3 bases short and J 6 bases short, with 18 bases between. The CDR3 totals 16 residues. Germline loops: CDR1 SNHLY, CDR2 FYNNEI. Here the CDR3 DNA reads TGTGCCAGCAGTGACAACCACCCAGGAGTCGGCAATGAGCAGTTCTTC. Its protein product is CASSDNHPGVGNEQFF.

CDR3 in amino acids: CASSSANPGLAGGRILNTGELFF. The CDR3 bases are TGTGCCAGCTCATCGGCCAATCCGGGACTAGCGGGAGGGAGAATACTGAACACCGGGGAGCTGTTTTTT. The chain carries TRBV18 and TRBJ2-2; 16 bases are a match to TRBD2. CDR3 length equals 23 residues. V shed 5 bases and J 1 base; nucleotides not matched to a gene: 19. Germline CDR1 reads KGHSH; CDR2 reads LQKENI.

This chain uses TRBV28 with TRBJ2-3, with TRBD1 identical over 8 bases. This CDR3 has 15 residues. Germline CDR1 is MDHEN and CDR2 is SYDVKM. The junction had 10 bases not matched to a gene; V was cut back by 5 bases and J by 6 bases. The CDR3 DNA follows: TGTGCCAGCAGTATCCGCTCTCGGGACAGGGATACGCAGTATTTT. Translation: CASSIRSRDRDTQYF.

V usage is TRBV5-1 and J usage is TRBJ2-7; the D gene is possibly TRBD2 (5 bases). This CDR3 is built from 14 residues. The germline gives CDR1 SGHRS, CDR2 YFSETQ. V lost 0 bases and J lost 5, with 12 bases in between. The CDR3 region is CASSLEGAPHEQYF. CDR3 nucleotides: TGCGCCAGCAGCTTGGAGGGAGCCCCCCACGAGCAGTACTTC.

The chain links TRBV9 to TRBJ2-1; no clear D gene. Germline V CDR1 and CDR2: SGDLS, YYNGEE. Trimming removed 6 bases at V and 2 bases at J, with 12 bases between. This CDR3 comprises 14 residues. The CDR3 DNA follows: TGTGCCAGCAATTCGTTGTCAGCCTACAATGAGCAGTTCTTC. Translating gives CASNSLSAYNEQFF.

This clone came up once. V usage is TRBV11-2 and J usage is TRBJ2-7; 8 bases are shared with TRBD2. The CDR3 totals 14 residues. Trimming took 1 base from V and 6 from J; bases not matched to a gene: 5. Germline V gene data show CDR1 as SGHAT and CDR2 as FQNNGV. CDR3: CASSLAGGPFEQYF. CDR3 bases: TGTGCCAGCAGCTTAGCGGGAGGGCCCTTCGAGCAGTACTTC.

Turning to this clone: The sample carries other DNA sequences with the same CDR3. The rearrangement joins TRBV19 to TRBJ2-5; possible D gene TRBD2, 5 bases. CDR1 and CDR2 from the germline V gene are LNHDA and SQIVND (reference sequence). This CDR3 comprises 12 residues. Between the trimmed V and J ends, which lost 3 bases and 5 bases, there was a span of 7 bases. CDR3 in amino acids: CASSIPGETQYF. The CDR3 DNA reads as TGTGCCAGTAGTATTCCGGGGGAGACCCAGTACTTC.

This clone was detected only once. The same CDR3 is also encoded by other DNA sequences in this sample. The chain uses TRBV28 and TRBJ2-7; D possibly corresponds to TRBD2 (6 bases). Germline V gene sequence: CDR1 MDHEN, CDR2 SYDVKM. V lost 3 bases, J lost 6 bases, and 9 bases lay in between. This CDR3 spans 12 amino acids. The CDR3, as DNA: TGTGCCAGCAGTTTGGCCGGGGGCGAGCAGTACTTC. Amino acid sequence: CASSLAGGEQYF.

DNA for the CDR3: TGTGCCAGCAGCTTTTACGGCGGGAGCCCCTACAATGAGCAGTTCTTC. This gives the protein CASSFYGGSPYNEQFF. The chain uses TRBV5-6 and TRBJ2-1, with TRBD2 matching over 7 bases. This CDR3 has 16 amino acids. Germline CDR1 reads SGHDT; CDR2 reads YYEEEE. Trimming took 2 bases from V and 2 from J; bases not matched to a gene: 7. Supplemented by reference TRBV5-6 and TRBJ2-1, the full variable domain reads DAGVTQSPTHLIKTRGQQVTLRCSPKSGHDTVSWYQQALGQGPQFIFQYYEEEERQRGNFPDRFSGHQFPNYSSELNVNALLLGDSALYLCASSFYGGSPYNEQFFGPGTRLTVL.

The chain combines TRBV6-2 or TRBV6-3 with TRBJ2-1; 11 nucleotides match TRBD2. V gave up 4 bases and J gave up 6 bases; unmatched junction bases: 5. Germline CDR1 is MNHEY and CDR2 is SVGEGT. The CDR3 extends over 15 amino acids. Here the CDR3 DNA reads TGTGCCAGCAGTTCCCTAGCGGGAGGAGGCAATGAGCAGTTCTTC. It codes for CASSSLAGGGNEQFF.

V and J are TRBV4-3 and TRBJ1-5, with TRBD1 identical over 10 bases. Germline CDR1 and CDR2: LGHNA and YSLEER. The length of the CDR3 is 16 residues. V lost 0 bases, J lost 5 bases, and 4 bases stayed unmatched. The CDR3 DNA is TGCGCCAGCAGCCAAGATGCTGGGACAGGGGATCAGCCCCAGCATTTT. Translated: CASSQDAGTGDQPQHF.

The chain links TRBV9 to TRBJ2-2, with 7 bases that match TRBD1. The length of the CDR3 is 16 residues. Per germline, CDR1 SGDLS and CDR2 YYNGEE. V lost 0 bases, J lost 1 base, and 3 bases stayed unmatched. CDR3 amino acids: CASSVVAGGNTGELFF. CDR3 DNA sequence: TGTGCCAGCAGCGTAGTGGCAGGGGGGAACACCGGGGAGCTGTTTTTT.

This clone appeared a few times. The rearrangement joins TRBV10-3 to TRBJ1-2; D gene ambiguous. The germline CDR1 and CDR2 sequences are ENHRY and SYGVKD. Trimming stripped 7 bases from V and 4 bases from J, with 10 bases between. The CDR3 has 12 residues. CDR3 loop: CAITALGYGYTF. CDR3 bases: TGTGCCATCACAGCTCTGGGCTATGGCTACACCTTC.

This CDR3 reads CATSSTGEQPQHF. The CDR3 DNA sequence: TGTGCCACCAGCAGTACGGGTGAACAGCCCCAGCATTTT. The chain has TRBV24-1 and TRBJ1-5; D call uncertain. The CDR3 is 13 amino acids. The germline V and J ends were trimmed by 7 bases and 7 bases, with 13 bases remaining between them. The germline V gene encodes CDR1 KGHDR and CDR2 SFDVKD.

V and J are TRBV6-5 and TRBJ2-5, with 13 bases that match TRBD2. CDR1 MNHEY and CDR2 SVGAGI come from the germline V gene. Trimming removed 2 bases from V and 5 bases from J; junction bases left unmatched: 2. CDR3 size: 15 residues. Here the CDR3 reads CASSYTSGRGETQYF. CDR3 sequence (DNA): TGTGCCAGCAGTTACACTAGCGGGAGGGGTGAGACCCAGTACTTC.

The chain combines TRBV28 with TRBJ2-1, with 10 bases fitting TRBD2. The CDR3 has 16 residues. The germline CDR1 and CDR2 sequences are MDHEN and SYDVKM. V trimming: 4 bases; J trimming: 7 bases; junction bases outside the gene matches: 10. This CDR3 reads CASSSPGSGRTNEQFF. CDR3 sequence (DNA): TGTGCCAGCAGTTCCCCTGGTAGCGGGAGGACGAATGAGCAGTTCTTC.

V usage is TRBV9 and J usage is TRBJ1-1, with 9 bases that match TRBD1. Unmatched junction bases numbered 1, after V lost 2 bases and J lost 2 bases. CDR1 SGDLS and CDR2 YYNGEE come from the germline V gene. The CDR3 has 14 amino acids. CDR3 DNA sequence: TGTGCCAGCAGCGTGACAGGGGGTAACACTGAAGCTTTCTTT. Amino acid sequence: CASSVTGGNTEAFF.

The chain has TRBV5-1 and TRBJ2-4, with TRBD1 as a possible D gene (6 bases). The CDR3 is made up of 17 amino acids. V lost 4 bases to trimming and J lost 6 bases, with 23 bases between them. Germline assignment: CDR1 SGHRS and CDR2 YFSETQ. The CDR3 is CASSQQSGGRGGNIQYF. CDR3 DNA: TGCGCCAGCAGCCAACAATCTGGGGGCAGGGGCGGAAACATTCAGTACTTC.

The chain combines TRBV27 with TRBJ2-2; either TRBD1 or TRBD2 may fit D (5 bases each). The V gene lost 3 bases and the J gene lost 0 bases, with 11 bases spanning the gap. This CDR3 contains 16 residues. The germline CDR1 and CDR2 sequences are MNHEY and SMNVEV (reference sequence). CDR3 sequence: CASSFPGTPNTGELFF. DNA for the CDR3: TGTGCCAGCAGTTTCCCCGGGACCCCGAACACCGGGGAGCTGTTTTTT.

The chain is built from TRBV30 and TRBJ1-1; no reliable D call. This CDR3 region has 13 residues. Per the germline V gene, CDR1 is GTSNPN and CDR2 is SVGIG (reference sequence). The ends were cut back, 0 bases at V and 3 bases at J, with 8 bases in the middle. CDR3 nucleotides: TGTGCCTGGAGTGTACGAGTGGACACTGAAGCTTTCTTT. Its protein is CAWSVRVDTEAFF.

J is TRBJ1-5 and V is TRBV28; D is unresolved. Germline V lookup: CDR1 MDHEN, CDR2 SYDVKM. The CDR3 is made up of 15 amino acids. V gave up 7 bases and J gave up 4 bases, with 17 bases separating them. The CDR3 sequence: CASTPTRAVNQPQHF. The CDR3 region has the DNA TGTGCCAGCACCCCGACACGGGCAGTTAATCAGCCCCAGCATTTT.

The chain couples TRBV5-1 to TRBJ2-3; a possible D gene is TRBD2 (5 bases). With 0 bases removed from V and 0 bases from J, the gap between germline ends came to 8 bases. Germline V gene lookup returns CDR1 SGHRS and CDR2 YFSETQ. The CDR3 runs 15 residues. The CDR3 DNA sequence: TGCGCCAGCAGCTTGGAACGGGGAAGCACAGATACGCAGTATTTT. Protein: CASSLERGSTDTQYF.